This TCR beta chain is from a study of shared clonotypes between healthy human individuals. Study-level points and caveats: Naive subsets generally exceeded memory subsets in estimated richness.

The V and J ends lost 5 bases and 2 bases respectively, with 15 bases between them. The germline V gene has CDR1 SGHTA and CDR2 FQGTGA. The length of the CDR3 is 16 residues. Notes on this clone: Antigen: not known.

Researchers partitioned CD4+ cells into CD45RA+ naive and CD45RA-negative memory subsets. TCRdb's table, derived via immunoSEQ multiplex PCR, lists solely in-frame clones and lacks some. The top ten hold around 0.37% of the sample, which has about 2.4 million clones, 80% to 95% seen once. Sequences were obtained from naive CD4+ T cells from PBMCs. Subset here: CD45RA+ positively selected. This sequence originates from a man younger than 35 in good health. Some clones in this sample may be carry-over from other donors' samples. V usage is TRBV7-3 and J usage is TRBJ2-2; perhaps TRBD2 as D (6 bases). DNA of the CDR3: TGTGCCAGCAGCGACCCCGGAGGGGCCAACACCGGGGAGCTGTTTTTT. It translates to CASSDPGGANTGELFF.